This entry is about one T cell receptor (beta chain). The sample originates from a study of blood T cell repertoires in COVID-19. Study information: From the United States, Italy and Spain came samples of acute and convalescent COVID-19.

Produced via immunoSEQ multiplex PCR; TCRdb's table is partial and in-frame only. The table lists about 300,000 clones, about 83% of them singletons. The germline V gene has CDR1 GTSNPN and CDR2 SVGIG (reference sequence). Trimming cost V 0 bases and J 4 bases; bases outside gene matches: 9. The CDR3 extends over 17 amino acids. Sample: peripheral blood. The rearrangement uses TRBV30 and TRBJ2-3; 11 bases fit TRBD2. This sequence was found in a woman aged 45 to 65 with acute or convalescent COVID-19. As DNA, the CDR3 is TGTGCCTGGAGTGTTGATAGCGGGGGGGTATTTGCAGATACGCAGTATTTT. Residues: CAWSVDSGGVFADTQYF.